The T cell receptor beta chain described here comes from a study of human T cells and chemical hapten exposure. The overall study: 2% DPC applied to a 2 cm by 2 cm arm area sensitized donors. Throughout the approximately 24-week study, diphenylcyclopropenone was applied weekly to the patients' scalps.

Study results and limitations: Patch test score tracked positively with PT1 expanded TCR counts.

TCRdb processed the RACE reads anew with MiXCR; each CDR3 protein has one entry. The profile shows under 200,000 distinct CDR3 sequences, around a quarter of them singletons. This clonotype has just a few counts. Antigen specificity is unknown. The CDR3 extends over 13 amino acids. The V gene's germline CDR1 is DFQATT and CDR2 SNEGSKA (reference sequence). The V and J ends lost 3 bases and 0 bases respectively, with 7 bases between them. Time point: patch test 3, about 24 weeks after DPC sensitization. Treatment reported: therapeutic diphenylcyclopropenone sensitization with weekly scalp DPC. This receptor was identified in a woman under 30 with alopecia areata. Some clones in this sample may be carry-over from other donors' samples. V and J are TRBV20-1 and TRBJ2-3, with D uncertain. The specimen comprised whole blood, sampled in connection with sensitization to the hapten diphenylcyclopropenone (DPC). CDR3 nucleotide sequence: TGCAGTGCTAGCTATGGGAGCACAGATACGCAGTATTTT. As protein: CSASYGSTDTQYF.